One sample yielded the 15 T cell receptor beta chains listed below, sequenced in a study of cytomegalovirus exposure and HLA in healthy donors. The study ran its PCR with 60 Vbeta and 13 Jbeta primers. Data came from immunoSEQ multiplex PCR; TCRdb stores just in-frame clones and leaves some out. The repertoire holds 79,000 or so clones, with 79% as singletons. Sequenced material: PBMCs. These receptors came from a woman in her thirties or forties in good health and CMV-seropositive.

The chain carries TRBV6-1 and TRBJ1-1; unclear D gene. Trimming cost V 6 bases and J 4 bases, with 15 bases left between them. CDR1 and CDR2 (germline): MNHNS, SASEGT. There are 14 residues in the CDR3. The CDR3 spells CASSPEVYGTEAFF. DNA for the CDR3: TGTGCCAGCAGCCCGGAGGTGTACGGCACTGAAGCTTTCTTT.

V gene TRBV5-3 combines with J gene TRBJ1-5, with a possible D match to TRBD1 (6 bases). TRBV5-3 is filed as an ORF, its function uncertain. The CDR3 runs 15 residues. Trimming removed 0 bases from V and 4 bases from J, with 11 bases in between. The CDR3: CARSLVGQYNQPQHF. DNA for the CDR3: TGTGCCAGAAGCTTGGTTGGACAGTATAATCAGCCCCAGCATTTT.

The chain is built from TRBV5-1 and TRBJ2-7; D is possibly TRBD2 (5 bases). V was trimmed by 0 bases and J by 2 bases, leaving 9 bases between them. The CDR3 runs to 14 residues. Germline V CDR1 and CDR2: SGHRS, YFSETQ. CDR3: CASSLGLATYEQYF. In DNA, the CDR3 is TGCGCCAGCAGCTTGGGGCTAGCAACCTACGAGCAGTACTTC.

The V call is TRBV7-2, the J call TRBJ2-1, with 7 bases lining up with TRBD2. J gave up 6 bases and V 6 bases, and 2 bases lay outside the gene matches. The CDR3 has 12 amino acids. Germline CDR1 is SGHTA and CDR2 is FQGNSA. CDR3 coding DNA: TGTGCCAGCAGGCGGACTAGCAATGAGCAGTTCTTC. Encoded protein: CASRRTSNEQFF. Filled out from reference TRBV7-2 and TRBJ2-1, the complete variable domain reads GAGVSQSPSNKVTEKGKDVELRCDPISGHTALYWYRQSLGQGLEFLIYFQGNSAPDKSGLPSDRFSAERTGGSVSTLTIQRTQQEDSAVYLCASRRTSNEQFFGPGTRLTVL.

The chain is built from TRBV10-2 and TRBJ1-1; 11 nucleotides agree with TRBD1. The CDR3 length is 16 residues. Germline assignment: CDR1 WSHSY and CDR2 SAAADI. J lost 10 bases, V lost 2 bases, and 12 bases had no gene match. This CDR3 reads CASSEPTGTGGRGAFF. CDR3 DNA: TGCGCCAGCAGTGAGCCCACCGGGACAGGGGGTCGAGGAGCTTTCTTT.

The chain is built from TRBV6-1 and TRBJ2-7, with 9 bases that match TRBD1. This CDR3 region has 15 residues. The junction had 8 bases not matched to a gene; V was cut back by 2 bases and J by 6 bases. Germline V gene lookup returns CDR1 MNHNS and CDR2 SASEGT. In DNA, the CDR3 is TGTGCCAGCAGTGAACCGGGACAGGGTATTGGCGAGCAGTACTTC. Protein sequence: CASSEPGQGIGEQYF.

The V call is TRBV5-6, the J call TRBJ2-1; TRBD2 matches 9 bases. Germline-derived CDR1 and CDR2 are SGHDT and YYEEEE. The CDR3 covers 12 residues. J gave up 7 bases and V 7 bases, and 3 bases lay outside the gene matches. As DNA, the CDR3 is TGTGCCAGCGCGGGGGGGGGAAATGAGCAGTTCTTC. Its protein is CASAGGGNEQFF.

The chain combines TRBV30 with TRBJ1-4, with a possible D match to TRBD1 (5 bases). Trimming took off 4 bases at V and 0 bases at J, with 18 bases between the two ends. The CDR3 covers 17 residues. CDR1 is GTSNPN, CDR2 SVGIG, per germline (reference sequence). The CDR3 spells CAWTPGGIPATNEKLFF. Written as DNA, the CDR3 is TGTGCCTGGACCCCGGGGGGGATCCCGGCAACTAATGAAAAACTGTTTTTT.

V usage is TRBV9 and J usage is TRBJ1-1, with 9 positions matching TRBD1. Germline V gives CDR1 SGDLS, CDR2 YYNGEE. V was clipped by 3 bases and J by 3 bases; unmatched bases: 15. This CDR3 has 18 residues. The CDR3 loop reads CASSASKFVRDRDTEAFF. The CDR3 nucleotides are TGTGCCAGCAGCGCCTCAAAATTTGTCCGGGACAGGGACACTGAAGCTTTCTTT.

The chain carries TRBV14 and TRBJ1-2; 7 bases fit TRBD1. CDR1 and CDR2 (germline): SGHDN, FVKESK. V trimming: 4 bases; J trimming: 4 bases; junction bases outside the gene matches: 15. The CDR3 is 17 residues long. CDR3 in amino acids: CASSPTATGRPPYGYTF. The CDR3 DNA follows: TGTGCCAGCAGCCCCACCGCGACAGGGCGACCGCCCTATGGCTACACCTTC.

This clone was observed a handful of times. This chain links TRBV6-1 with TRBJ1-5; TRBD1 aligns across 8 bases. The V segment lost 5 bases and the J segment 5 bases; nucleotides outside the gene matches: 5. Germline values: CDR1 MNHNS, CDR2 SASEGT. The CDR3 consists of 14 residues. The CDR3 coding sequence is TGTGCCAGCAGTATCGGGACAGGAGATCAGCCCCAGCATTTT. Its protein is CASSIGTGDQPQHF.

The V call is TRBV16, the J call TRBJ2-1; 11 bases line up with TRBD2. Germline CDR1 KGHSY, CDR2 FQNENV. With 1 base clipped from V and 2 bases from J, the junction kept 1 base outside the gene matches. The length of the CDR3 is 16 residues. The CDR3 nucleotides read TGTGCCAGCAGCCAATGGGGACTAGCGGCCTACAATGAGCAGTTCTTC. Encoded protein: CASSQWGLAAYNEQFF.

This clone was found once. This chain joins TRBV9 and TRBJ2-7; 9 bases are a match to TRBD1. The V segment lost 0 bases and the J segment 3 bases; nucleotides outside the gene matches: 4. Germline values: CDR1 SGDLS, CDR2 YYNGEE. The length of the CDR3 is 15 residues. The CDR3 DNA sequence: TGTGCCAGCAGCGTAGGGACAGGGGCTATCTACGAGCAGTACTTC. Translated: CASSVGTGAIYEQYF.

This clone was detected a few times. The V gene is TRBV7-3, the J gene TRBJ2-3; 8 nucleotides match TRBD2. Germline V CDR1 and CDR2: SGHTA, FQGTGA. The CDR3 has 16 residues. V shed 5 bases, J shed 1 base, and the junction held 8 bases outside the gene matches. The CDR3 spells CASSPQAGVGTDTQYF. The CDR3 DNA reads as TGTGCCAGCAGCCCCCAAGCGGGGGTCGGCACAGATACGCAGTATTTT.

The CDR3 loop is CASSYGGREVLDTIYF. Here the CDR3 DNA reads TGTGCCAGCAGTTACGGTGGCAGGGAGGTATTGGACACCATATATTTT. The genes are TRBV6-6 and TRBJ1-3; a weak D match, TRBD1 (5 bases). V lost 2 bases and J lost 8, with 19 bases in between. Germline V lookup: CDR1 MNHNY, CDR2 SVGAGI (reference sequence). This CDR3 is 16 amino acids long.